One sample yielded the 27 T cell receptor beta chains listed below, sequenced in a study of CD8 T cells in ankylosing spondylitis. TCRdb redid the calling of the 5' RACE reads with MiXCR, one entry per CDR3 protein. Of about 150,000 distinct CDR3 sequences in the sample, about 7% were seen once. The sequenced sample was blood, either unsorted or a sorted T cell fraction (not recorded which). The source is a female donor with ankylosing spondylitis or in good health (not recorded which).

This clonotype was observed at least ten times. The chain combines TRBV6-6 with TRBJ2-1; 8 bases are a match to TRBD1. Germline CDR1 MNHNY, CDR2 SVGAGI (reference sequence). The ends lost 8 bases at V and 7 bases at J; junction bases unmatched: 7. The CDR3 is 13 amino acids. The CDR3, as DNA: TGTGCCAGCTTCCCGACAGGGGAGAATGAGCAGTTCTTC. Protein sequence: CASFPTGENEQFF.

This clonotype was seen repeatedly, ten times or more. This sequence joins TRBV4-1 and TRBJ2-4; the match to TRBD2 covers 14 bases. The J segment lost 3 bases and the V segment lost 0 bases, leaving 10 bases of the junction unmatched. CDR3 length equals 20 residues. Germline CDR1 MGHRA, CDR2 YSYEKL. The CDR3 loop is CASSQDRTSGGTLGKNIQYF. The CDR3 nucleotides are TGCGCCAGCAGCCAAGATCGGACTAGCGGGGGGACTCTAGGCAAAAACATTCAGTACTTC.

This clonotype was observed at least ten times. This chain uses TRBV4-1 with TRBJ1-1; D call uncertain. The CDR3 extends over 14 amino acids. The germline CDR1 and CDR2 sequences are MGHRA and YSYEKL. V was pared by 1 base and J by 5 bases, with 11 bases between. The CDR3 spells CASSQAVRATEAFF. The CDR3, as DNA: TGCGCCAGCAGCCAAGCAGTCCGGGCTACTGAAGCTTTCTTT.

This clonotype was counted ten times or more. The V call is TRBV12-3 or TRBV12-4, the J call TRBJ1-1; D might be TRBD1 (6 bases). This CDR3 is built from 14 residues. The V gene lost 10 bases and the J gene lost 0 bases, with 15 bases spanning the gap. As DNA, the CDR3 is TGTGCCAAATCTAGGGGGTCCATGAACACTGAAGCTTTCTTT. Translation: CAKSRGSMNTEAFF.

This clonotype was found a few times. This chain uses TRBV4-1 with TRBJ2-3; 13 positions match TRBD2. This CDR3 has 15 residues. Germline-derived CDR1 and CDR2 are MGHRA and YSYEKL. J lost 7 bases, V lost 4 bases, and 5 bases had no gene match. The CDR3 spells CASSRPTSGGNTQYF. In DNA, the CDR3 is TGCGCCAGCAGCCGCCCGACTAGCGGGGGGAATACGCAGTATTTT.

This clonotype was detected only a few times. The chain is built from TRBV27 and TRBJ2-1, with 9 bases aligning to TRBD1. The CDR3 covers 15 residues. Germline CDR1 MNHEY, CDR2 SMNVEV (reference sequence). V lost 4 bases, J lost 4 bases, and 5 bases stayed unmatched. The CDR3 nucleotides are TGTGCCAGCAGTTCGGGACAGGGATTATACAATGAGCAGTTCTTC. Translating gives CASSSGQGLYNEQFF.

This clonotype was counted many times. This sequence joins TRBV4-3 and TRBJ1-5; no clear D. From germline, CDR1 is LGHNA and CDR2 YSLEER. This CDR3 spans 15 amino acids. Trimming stripped 4 bases from V and 4 bases from J, with 14 bases between. The CDR3 nucleotides read TGCGCCAGCAGCCTCAGTGTCGGAAGAAATCAGCCCCAGCATTTT. As protein: CASSLSVGRNQPQHF.

This clonotype was picked up many times. The chain recombines TRBV5-1 with TRBJ1-6; D is uncertain. The V end lost 5 bases, the J end lost 10 bases, and 13 bases lay between the germline ends. Per germline, CDR1 SGHRS and CDR2 YFSETQ. The CDR3 is 13 amino acids. The CDR3 loop is CASSYSGESPLHF. The CDR3 DNA reads as TGCGCCAGCAGTTACAGTGGAGAGTCACCCCTCCACTTT.

This clonotype appeared many times. V usage is TRBV3-1 and J usage is TRBJ2-2; D unresolved. V was clipped by 0 bases and J by 0 bases, with 8 bases between them. There are 16 residues in the CDR3. CDR1 and CDR2 (germline): LGHDT, YNNKEL (reference sequence). CDR3 in DNA: TGTGCCAGCAGCCAAGAAGCTATCGCGAACACCGGGGAGCTGTTTTTT. Protein sequence: CASSQEAIANTGELFF.

This clonotype occurred many times. The gene calls are TRBV5-1 and TRBJ2-7, with TRBD1 matching over 7 bases. Per germline, CDR1 SGHRS and CDR2 YFSETQ. This CDR3 has 15 amino acids. Trimming at V came to 0 bases and at J to 9 bases, leaving 12 bases not matched to a gene. This chain's CDR3 is CASSLAGLGQEGQYF. DNA for the CDR3: TGCGCCAGCAGCTTGGCCGGTTTAGGACAGGAAGGGCAGTACTTC.

In its sample, this clonotype was seen many times. This chain links TRBV9 with TRBJ2-3; tentatively, D is TRBD2 (5 bases). V gave up 0 bases and J gave up 2 bases, with 10 bases separating them. Germline lookup yields CDR1 SGDLS and CDR2 YYNGEE. The CDR3 covers 15 residues. In DNA, the CDR3 is TGTGCCAGCAGCGTAGTTTCGGAGGCCACAGATACGCAGTATTTT. This codes for CASSVVSEATDTQYF.

In this sample, this clonotype turned up many times. The rearrangement uses TRBV7-8 and TRBJ2-3; D possibly matches TRBD1 or TRBD2 (5 bases each). V was clipped by 1 base and J by 0 bases, with 8 bases between them. Germline V CDR1 and CDR2: SGHVS, FQNEAQ. The CDR3 is 15 residues long. CDR3 sequence (DNA): TGTGCCAGCAGCTTAGACAGGACTAGCACAGATACGCAGTATTTT. This sequence encodes CASSLDRTSTDTQYF.

Ten or more counts support this clonotype. This chain links TRBV6-7 with TRBJ2-1; 7 nucleotides line up with TRBD1. TRBV6-7 is recorded as an ORF, its role being uncertain. This CDR3 has 17 residues. J was trimmed by 0 bases and V by 6 bases; bases with no gene match: 11. CDR3 loop: CASSPRDRLSSYNEQFF. CDR3 DNA sequence: TGTGCCAGCAGCCCCCGGGACAGATTAAGCTCCTACAATGAGCAGTTCTTC.

This clonotype came up many times. The chain recombines TRBV27 with TRBJ1-1, with 7 positions matching TRBD1. This CDR3 has 12 residues. Germline lookup yields CDR1 MNHEY and CDR2 SMNVEV (reference sequence). The junction had 3 bases not matched to a gene; V was cut back by 6 bases and J by 5 bases. DNA for the CDR3: TGTGCCAGCAGGGCAGGGGGGACTGAAGCTTTCTTT. It translates to CASRAGGTEAFF.

This clonotype was seen many times. The gene calls are TRBV12-3 or TRBV12-4 and TRBJ2-2, with D possibly matching TRBD2 (5 bases). Trimming removed 10 bases from V and 4 bases from J, with 19 bases in between. The CDR3 covers 15 residues. The CDR3 loop reads CAITPGLLITGELFF. The CDR3 DNA reads TGTGCCATCACTCCCGGACTGCTTATCACCGGGGAGCTGTTTTTT.

In its sample, this clonotype was seen many times. The chain employs TRBV20-1 and TRBJ2-5, with 7 bases identical to TRBD1. The CDR3 has 20 residues. V lost 4 bases to trimming and J lost 5 bases; unmatched junction nucleotides: 28. Germline loops: CDR1 DFQATT, CDR2 SNEGSKA (reference sequence). The CDR3, as DNA: TGCAGTGCTAAACCGATTCCCAGAGGGGTTGTCGTACAGGGGAGTGAGACCCAGTACTTC. This gives the protein CSAKPIPRGVVVQGSETQYF.

This clonotype came up many times. The chain links TRBV12-3 or TRBV12-4 to TRBJ1-1; D possibly corresponds to TRBD1 (5 bases). The CDR3 runs to 15 residues. Trimming stripped 6 bases from V and 4 bases from J, with 18 bases between. For the CDR3, the DNA is TGTGCCAGCAGGGGCCTGGGGGAGAGATCCACTGAAGCTTTCTTT. Encoded protein: CASRGLGERSTEAFF.

This clonotype was seen repeatedly, ten times or more. The chain is built from TRBV20-1 and TRBJ2-3; D could derive from TRBD1 or TRBD2 (5 bases each). V was clipped by 4 bases and J by 3 bases, with 14 bases between them. Looked up from germline, CDR1 is DFQATT and CDR2 is SNEGSKA (reference sequence). The CDR3 extends over 14 amino acids. The CDR3 is CSATPGPRTDTQYF. The CDR3 bases are TGCAGTGCTACTCCGGGACCTCGAACAGATACGCAGTATTTT.

This clonotype appeared many times. The V gene is TRBV4-2, the J gene TRBJ1-2, with D perhaps TRBD1 (6 bases). V lost 7 bases to trimming and J lost 0 bases, with 15 bases between them. Germline V gene lookup returns CDR1 LGHNA and CDR2 YNFKEQ. The CDR3 totals 15 residues. CDR3 protein: CASTPRGTTNYGYTF. The CDR3 nucleotides read TGTGCCAGCACCCCAAGGGGGACAACTAACTATGGCTACACCTTC.

Ten or more counts support this clonotype. V usage is TRBV18 and J usage is TRBJ2-1, with D maybe TRBD1 (6 bases). Germline V CDR1 and CDR2: KGHSH, LQKENI. Trimming shortened V by 4 bases and J by 0 bases, and 10 bases separated the two germline ends. This CDR3 has 15 amino acids. Written as DNA, the CDR3 is TGTGCCAGCTCACACGACAGGAGCTCCTACAATGAGCAGTTCTTC. Translating it yields CASSHDRSSYNEQFF.

This clonotype has at least ten counts. The rearrangement joins TRBV5-1 to TRBJ1-1; a possible D gene is TRBD1 (5 bases). The CDR3 is 16 amino acids. The V and J ends lost 0 bases and 1 base respectively, with 13 bases between them. From germline, CDR1 is SGHRS and CDR2 YFSETQ. DNA of the CDR3: TGCGCCAGCAGCTTGGGAAGATCGACAGAGAACACTGAAGCTTTCTTT. Its protein is CASSLGRSTENTEAFF.

This clonotype occurred many times. The DNA of the CDR3 is TGTGCCAGCAGCTCCCGGACGGCGAAATCTAACTATGGCTACACCTTC. Residues: CASSSRTAKSNYGYTF. The chain uses TRBV12-3 or TRBV12-4 and TRBJ1-2; D is unresolved. The CDR3 extends over 16 amino acids. Trimming took off 6 bases at V and 0 bases at J, with 17 bases between the two ends.

This clonotype has a handful of counts. The rearrangement joins TRBV3-1 to TRBJ2-5, with unresolved D. Germline assignment: CDR1 LGHDT and CDR2 YNNKEL (reference sequence). V shed 8 bases and J shed 8 bases, with 9 bases lying between them. The CDR3 runs 10 residues. The CDR3 protein is CASAGTTQYF. The CDR3 nucleotides are TGTGCCAGCGCTGGAACAACCCAGTACTTC.

There are many counts of this clonotype. J is TRBJ1-2 and V is TRBV20-1; 12 bases are shared with TRBD1. The CDR3 loop spans 14 amino acids. With 5 bases clipped from V and 6 bases from J, the junction kept 7 bases outside the gene matches. Germline values: CDR1 DFQATT, CDR2 SNEGSKA (reference sequence). The CDR3 is CSALTRDRGHGYTF. CDR3 DNA sequence: TGCAGTGCTCTCACGAGGGACAGGGGGCATGGCTACACCTTC.

This clonotype was recorded many times. The chain employs TRBV12-3 or TRBV12-4 and TRBJ1-2, with D tentatively TRBD1 (5 bases). Trimming removed 6 bases at V and 0 bases at J, with 17 bases between. The CDR3 is 16 residues long. The DNA of the CDR3 is TGTGCCAGCAGCCCTCAAACAGGCGTTTCTAACTATGGCTACACCTTC. As protein: CASSPQTGVSNYGYTF.

There are many counts of this clonotype. The genes are TRBV4-1 and TRBJ2-7; D is undetermined. Deletions cut 6 bases from V and 0 bases from J, with 9 bases between. This CDR3 has 13 amino acids. Germline V CDR1 and CDR2: MGHRA, YSYEKL. The CDR3: CASSNWDSYEQYF. The CDR3 nucleotides are TGCGCCAGCAGTAACTGGGACTCCTACGAGCAGTACTTC.

In its sample, this clonotype was seen a few times. The V gene is TRBV30, the J gene TRBJ2-7; possible D gene TRBD1, 5 bases. CDR1 and CDR2 (germline): GTSNPN, SVGIG (reference sequence). V was trimmed by 4 bases and J by 0 bases, leaving 10 bases between them. The CDR3 is 13 amino acids. CDR3 nucleotide sequence: TGTGCCTGGAAGACAGAGAGCTCCTACGAGCAGTACTTC. Translating it yields CAWKTESSYEQYF.